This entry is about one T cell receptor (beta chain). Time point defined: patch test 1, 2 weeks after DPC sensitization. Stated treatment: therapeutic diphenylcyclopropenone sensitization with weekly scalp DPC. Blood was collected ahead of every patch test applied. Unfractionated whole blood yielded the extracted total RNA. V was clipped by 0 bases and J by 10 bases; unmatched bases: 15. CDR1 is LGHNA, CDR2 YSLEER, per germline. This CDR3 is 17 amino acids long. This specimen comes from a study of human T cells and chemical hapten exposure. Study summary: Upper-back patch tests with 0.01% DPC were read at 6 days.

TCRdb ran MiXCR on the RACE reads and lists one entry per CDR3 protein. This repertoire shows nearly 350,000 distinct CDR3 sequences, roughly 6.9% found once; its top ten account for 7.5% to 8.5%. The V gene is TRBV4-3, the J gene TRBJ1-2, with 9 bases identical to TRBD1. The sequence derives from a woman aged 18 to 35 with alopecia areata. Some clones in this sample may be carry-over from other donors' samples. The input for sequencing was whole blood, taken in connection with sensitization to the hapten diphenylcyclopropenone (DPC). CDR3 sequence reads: CASSQDLLLGQGIHYTF. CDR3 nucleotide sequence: TGCGCCAGCAGCCAAGATCTTCTCTTAGGACAGGGGATCCACTACACCTTC.